This T cell receptor beta chain was sequenced for a study of identical twins. This clonotype was detected ten times or more. V lost 7 bases to trimming and J lost 4 bases, with 19 bases between them. Germline CDR1 reads SQVTM; CDR2 reads ANQGSEA. The CDR3 spans 14 residues. TCRdb reprocessed the 5' RACE reads via MiXCR and lists one record per CDR3 protein. Counted here are around 480,000 distinct CDR3 sequences, approximately 15% occurring once; the ten biggest clones make up more than 0.5%. These same records also appear under a second study, on yellow fever vaccine responses in identical twins.

The source of this sequence is a woman aged 18-29 years in good health. This sequence joins TRBV29-1 and TRBJ2-5; no definite D call. Input material: CD4+ T cells sorted from blood. This CDR3 reads CSALKGISLETQYF. The CDR3 DNA reads TGCAGCGCTCTAAAAGGGATCAGTTTAGAGACCCAGTACTTC. Full variable domain (missing parts from reference TRBV29-1 and TRBJ2-5): SAVISQKPSRDICQRGTSLTIQCQVDSQVTMMFWYRQQPGQSLTLIATANQGSEATYESGFVIDKFPISRPNLTFSTLTVSNMSPEDSSIYLCSALKGISLETQYFGPGTRLLVL.